Given below is one TCR beta chain in context. Using immunoSEQ multiplex PCR, the repertoire was profiled, and TCRdb retains in-frame clones only, with some absent. This sample has some 43,000 clones; about 87% occur once, and the top ten carry 10%. The sample comes from a study of OX40 agonist ivuxolimab in advanced cancers. Study background: Ivuxolimab was administered intravenously to patients at 0.01 to 10 mg/kg every 2 weeks.

Patients with autoimmune history or systemic immunosuppression were excluded. Drawing of blood for sampling happened at baseline, at cycle 4 day 1, and at cycle 7 day 1. This CDR3 is built from 14 residues. The V end lost 0 bases, the J end lost 4 bases, and 6 bases lay between the germline ends. Germline CDR1 is LGHNA and CDR2 is YSLEER. This TCR came from an adult with an advanced solid tumor such as melanoma, head and neck, liver or kidney cancer. The genes are TRBV4-3 and TRBJ2-2, with D unclear. Sequences were derived from CD4+ or CD8+ T cells sorted from blood, sampled in a trial of the OX40 agonist ivuxolimab. DNA of the CDR3: TGCGCCAGCAGCCAAGATTATAGCACCGGGGAGCTGTTTTTT. It specifies CASSQDYSTGELFF.